A single sample gave rise to the 4 T cell receptor beta chains below, sequenced in a study of T cells in Graves' hyperthyroidism and ophthalmopathy. Amplified TCR beta CDR3 regions came from RNA transcripts. HTBI primers were used for first-round RT-PCR of the TCR CDR3. MiXCR, run by TCRdb on the multiplex PCR reads, gives a single entry per CDR3 protein. The data show about 420,000 distinct CDR3 sequences, with roughly 13% seen just once and about 4.9% held by the top ten. The specimen sequenced was blood. Receptor source: a woman between 18 and 30 years old with Graves' hyperthyroidism.

This clonotype was seen ten or more times. This sequence joins TRBV12-3 or TRBV12-4 and TRBJ2-7, with TRBD1 matching over 9 bases. V shed 5 bases, J shed 2 bases, and the junction held 7 bases outside the gene matches. The CDR3 sequence is 15 residues long. The CDR3 spells CASSPGQGSTYEQYF. CDR3 in DNA: TGTGCCAGCAGTCCCGGACAGGGGTCTACCTACGAGCAGTACTTC.

This clonotype was found many times. This chain joins TRBV18 and TRBJ2-3; 11 positions match TRBD2. This CDR3 contains 16 residues. CDR1 is KGHSH, CDR2 LQKENI, per germline. The ends lost 5 bases at V and 6 bases at J; junction bases unmatched: 10. In nucleotides, the CDR3 is TGTGCCAGCTCAACGACTAGCGGGACGCCGGGGGATACGCAGTATTTT. It is translated as CASSTTSGTPGDTQYF.

This clonotype appeared many times. The chain joins TRBV4-1 to TRBJ1-1; no reliable D call. Germline-derived CDR1 and CDR2 are MGHRA and YSYEKL. CDR3 length equals 14 residues. Trimming pared 1 base from V and 6 bases from J, leaving 12 bases between. The CDR3 is CASSQGEGFSEAFF. For the CDR3, the DNA is TGCGCCAGCAGCCAAGGAGAGGGTTTCTCTGAAGCTTTCTTT.

This sequence joins TRBV18 and TRBJ1-2; 10 nucleotides align to TRBD1. The germline CDR1 and CDR2 sequences are KGHSH and LQKENI. This CDR3 has 16 amino acids. Germline trimming cut 3 bases from V and 5 bases from J; bases unmatched to any gene: 9. The CDR3 spells CASSPGTGEGWYGYTF. CDR3 nucleotide sequence: TGTGCCAGCTCACCCGGGACAGGGGAAGGATGGTATGGCTACACCTTC.